This T cell receptor beta chain emerged from a study of blood T cell repertoires in COVID-19. Study context: The United States, Italy and Spain supplied acute and convalescent COVID-19 samples. The cDNA or gDNA used as material had been derived from T cells, B-cell-depleted T cells, or PBMCs.

Authors' analysis steps: Estimation of nucleated cell counts was performed using reference gene primer amplification. Generated by immunoSEQ multiplex PCR, the TCRdb table keeps only in-frame clones and is missing some. That table furnishes V, J and clone size, whereas the DNA furnished D and trimming. Among around 290,000 clones, around 89% were seen once, and the ten largest hold about 4.6%. Germline values: CDR1 LGHNT, CDR2 FRNRAP. V lost 7 bases and J 7 bases, leaving 11 bases between the germline ends. This CDR3 comprises 12 residues. This clone was observed once. Source material: peripheral blood. This TCR came from a middle-aged man with acute or convalescent COVID-19. The V and J genes are TRBV12-5 and TRBJ1-5; D not resolved. For the CDR3, the DNA is TGTGCTAGTGCCCCCCCAGCGCAGCCCCAGCATTTT. Protein product: CASAPPAQPQHF.